One and the same sample provided the 12 T cell receptor beta chains below, sequenced in a study of blood T cell repertoires in COVID-19. Some clones are missing from TCRdb's copy, which holds only in-frame ones; the method was immunoSEQ multiplex PCR. The sample lists about 220,000 clones, 80% to 85% occurring once. The material sequenced was peripheral blood. These receptors came from a woman aged 55-69 years with acute or convalescent COVID-19.

The J gene is TRBJ2-3, the V gene TRBV27; 7 nucleotides line up with TRBD2. The CDR3 loop spans 14 amino acids. Germline V gives CDR1 MNHEY, CDR2 SMNVEV (reference sequence). V shed 2 bases and J 3 bases; nucleotides not matched to a gene: 2. Here the CDR3 reads CASSLAGATDTQYF. CDR3 coding DNA: TGTGCCAGCAGTTTAGCGGGAGCGACAGATACGCAGTATTTT.

This chain connects TRBV7-9 to TRBJ1-4, with 9 positions matching TRBD1. V gave up 5 bases and J gave up 0 bases; unmatched junction bases: 7. The CDR3 length is 17 residues. Looked up from germline, CDR1 is SEHNR and CDR2 is FQNEAQ (reference sequence). The CDR3, as DNA: TGTGCCAGCAGCGCAGGACAGGGGACTGCAACTAATGAAAAACTGTTTTTT. Translation gives CASSAGQGTATNEKLFF.

V is TRBV6-2 or TRBV6-3 and J is TRBJ2-7; D perhaps matches TRBD1 (6 bases). This CDR3 contains 12 residues. V was trimmed by 6 bases and J by 4 bases, leaving 10 bases between them. In germline, CDR1 is MNHEY, CDR2 SVGEGT. This CDR3 is CASSPGAYEQYF. The DNA of the CDR3 is TGTGCCAGCAGCCCAGGGGCTTACGAGCAGTACTTC.

The J gene is TRBJ2-2, the V gene TRBV28, with D perhaps TRBD1 (5 bases). Between the trimmed V and J ends, which lost 6 bases and 4 bases, there was a span of 12 bases. Germline assignment: CDR1 MDHEN and CDR2 SYDVKM. The CDR3 loop spans 14 amino acids. CDR3 in DNA: TGTGCCAGCAGGACAGAGAGGACCACCGGGGAGCTGTTTTTT. This sequence encodes CASRTERTTGELFF.

This sequence joins TRBV13 and TRBJ1-1; D perhaps matches TRBD1 (5 bases). This CDR3 spans 17 amino acids. Per the germline V gene, CDR1 is PRHDT and CDR2 is FYEKMQ (reference sequence). The V and J ends lost 6 bases and 5 bases respectively, with 25 bases between them. The CDR3 region is CASRRSGTDGGGTEAFF. In nucleotides, the CDR3 is TGTGCCAGCAGACGTTCAGGGACGGACGGCGGGGGGACTGAAGCTTTCTTT.

The chain has TRBV9 and TRBJ1-3; 8 nucleotides agree with TRBD1. The germline gives CDR1 SGDLS, CDR2 YYNGEE. V was pared by 3 bases and J by 0 bases, with 8 bases of the junction left unmatched. This CDR3 contains 17 residues. CDR3 DNA sequence: TGTGCCAGCAGCGGAACACAGGGGGGGTTCTCTGGAAACACCATATATTTT. Protein product: CASSGTQGGFSGNTIYF.

This clone was counted only a few times. The chain employs TRBV28 and TRBJ1-6, with D tentatively TRBD1 (6 bases). Germline CDR1 reads MDHEN; CDR2 reads SYDVKM. The CDR3 spans 15 residues. V shed 6 bases and J shed 3 bases, with 12 bases lying between them. In DNA form, the CDR3 reads TGTGCCAGCAGGCAGGGAGGGGGCTATAATTCACCCCTCCACTTT. It specifies CASRQGGGYNSPLHF.

This rearrangement joins TRBV5-4 to TRBJ1-1; D remains unclear. Trimming stripped 2 bases from V and 11 bases from J, with 16 bases between. Per the germline V gene, CDR1 is SGHNT and CDR2 is YYREEE (reference sequence). This CDR3 has 13 residues. CDR3 bases: TGTGCCAGCAGCTTAAACCCGGAGGGAAGGGCTTTCTTT. Its translation: CASSLNPEGRAFF.

This clone came up a few times. The rearrangement links TRBV7-2 to TRBJ2-5; 8 positions agree with TRBD2. This CDR3 is 15 amino acids long. Germline CDR1 and CDR2: SGHTA and FQGNSA. V shed 5 bases, J shed 5 bases, and the junction held 10 bases outside the gene matches. The CDR3 coding sequence is TGTGCCAGCAGCCTAAAAACGGGGGGGACGGAGACCCAGTACTTC. Amino acid sequence: CASSLKTGGTETQYF.

This clone came up a few times. The chain links TRBV6-1 to TRBJ1-2; TRBD1 is a possible D gene (5 bases). Per germline, CDR1 MNHNS and CDR2 SASEGT. This CDR3 spans 16 amino acids. V gave up 0 bases and J gave up 7 bases, with 18 bases separating them. CDR3 amino acids: CASSEAHPRGGFGYTF. Written as DNA, the CDR3 is TGTGCCAGCAGTGAAGCTCATCCGCGGGGCGGGTTTGGCTACACCTTC.

This chain links TRBV11-2 with TRBJ2-4, with D tentatively TRBD2 (6 bases). In germline, CDR1 is SGHAT, CDR2 FQNNGV. Deletions cut 0 bases from V and 7 bases from J, with 10 bases between. The CDR3 is 14 amino acids. The CDR3 is CASSLEAGSNIQYF. CDR3 bases: TGTGCCAGCAGCTTAGAGGCCGGGAGTAACATTCAGTACTTC.

Only a few counts were recorded for this clone. This sample includes further DNA sequences coding for the same CDR3. This CDR3 reads CASRTGTGDYGYTF. CDR3 DNA sequence: TGTGCCAGCAGAACCGGGACAGGGGATTATGGCTACACCTTC. The J gene is TRBJ1-2, the V gene TRBV2; 10 nucleotides match TRBD1. Germline assignment: CDR1 SNHLY and CDR2 FYNNEI. Germline trimming cut 6 bases from V and 5 bases from J; bases unmatched to any gene: 6. CDR3 size: 14 residues.